Following are 29 T cell receptor beta chains from one sample sequenced in a study of shared clonotypes between healthy human individuals. Profiling relied on immunoSEQ multiplex PCR, and the TCRdb table lists in-frame clones only, not all of them. The data show 980,000 or so clones, with 60% to 85% seen just once and about 1.5% held by the top ten. Sequenced sample: memory CD4+ T cells sorted from blood. Subset here: CD45RA-negative fraction. These receptors all come from a man aged 18-30 years in good health.

This clone was detected only a few times. The sample has other DNA sequences that encode this CDR3 too. The V and J genes are TRBV5-1 and TRBJ2-3, with D possibly TRBD1 on 5 matching bases. Trimming pared 0 bases from V and 4 bases from J, leaving 12 bases between. Looked up from germline, CDR1 is SGHRS and CDR2 is YFSETQ. There are 15 residues in the CDR3. This CDR3 is CASSLEGREPDTQYF. CDR3 sequence (DNA): TGCGCCAGCAGCTTGGAGGGCAGGGAACCAGATACGCAGTATTTT. The whole variable domain, remainder taken from reference TRBV5-1 and TRBJ2-3, is KAGVTQTPRYLIKTRGQQVTLSCSPISGHRSVSWYQQTPGQGLQFLFEYFSETQRNKGNFPGRFSGRQFSNSRSEMNVSTLELGDSALYLCASSLEGREPDTQYFGPGTRLTVL.

V is TRBV7-3 and J is TRBJ2-3; D is unclear. Trimming cost V 0 bases and J 2 bases, with 12 bases left between them. The CDR3 is 16 amino acids. CDR1 and CDR2 from the germline V gene are SGHTA and FQGTGA. This chain's CDR3 is CASSLTAQPNTDTQYF. The CDR3 DNA sequence: TGTGCCAGCAGCTTAACCGCACAGCCTAACACAGATACGCAGTATTTT.

The gene calls are TRBV5-8 and TRBJ1-4; D unresolved. Germline V gene sequence: CDR1 SGHTS, CDR2 YDEGEE. CDR3 length: 13 residues. With 5 bases removed from V and 4 bases from J, the gap between germline ends came to 9 bases. The CDR3 DNA reads as TGTGCCAGCAGGTTTTATAATAATGAAAAACTGTTTTTT. It translates to CASRFYNNEKLFF.

The chain combines TRBV15 with TRBJ1-2, with unresolved D. The CDR3 spans 13 residues. In germline, CDR1 is LNHNV, CDR2 YYDKDF (reference sequence). Deletions cut 5 bases from V and 5 bases from J, with 12 bases between. The CDR3 nucleotides are TGTGCCACCAGCGTTTCACATGAGTATGGCTACACCTTC. Residues: CATSVSHEYGYTF.

This clone was detected once. The chain has TRBV5-4 and TRBJ1-2, with 10 bases lining up with TRBD1. CDR1 is SGHNT and CDR2 is YYREEE in the germline V gene (reference sequence). The V segment lost 4 bases and the J segment 3 bases; nucleotides outside the gene matches: 6. The CDR3 consists of 15 residues. The CDR3 protein is CASSRPGQGHYGYTF. CDR3 nucleotide sequence: TGTGCCAGCAGCAGACCGGGACAGGGGCACTATGGCTACACCTTC.

As to this clone: The sample contains more than one DNA sequence encoding this CDR3. The chain is built from TRBV6-6 and TRBJ2-5, with 10 bases fitting TRBD1. V was pared by 6 bases and J by 5 bases, with 6 bases of the junction left unmatched. CDR1 and CDR2 (germline): MNHNY, SVGAGI (reference sequence). This CDR3 comprises 14 residues. CDR3 sequence: CASRRQGAWETQYF. The CDR3, as DNA: TGTGCCAGCAGACGACAGGGGGCTTGGGAGACCCAGTACTTC.

This chain links TRBV28 with TRBJ1-2; possible D gene TRBD1, 6 bases. Looked up from germline, CDR1 is MDHEN and CDR2 is SYDVKM. Trimming shortened V by 6 bases and J by 3 bases, and 11 bases separated the two germline ends. The CDR3 has 13 residues. CDR3 loop: CASRAQGYYGYTF. DNA for the CDR3: TGTGCCAGCAGGGCACAGGGATACTATGGCTACACCTTC.

The table lists this clone with a count of one. The chain uses TRBV9 and TRBJ2-5; 7 nucleotides align to TRBD1. Germline loops: CDR1 SGDLS, CDR2 YYNGEE. There are 15 residues in the CDR3. Trimming at V came to 0 bases and at J to 5 bases, leaving 7 bases not matched to a gene. The CDR3 bases are TGTGCCAGCAGCGTAGAGCAGGGGGTTGGTGAGACCCAGTACTTC. Its protein is CASSVEQGVGETQYF.

This clone was picked up many times. The gene calls are TRBV5-1 and TRBJ2-5; D is uncertain. The CDR3 runs 14 residues. The V end lost 0 bases, the J end lost 5 bases, and 11 bases lay between the germline ends. Germline V gene sequence: CDR1 SGHRS, CDR2 YFSETQ. The CDR3 sequence: CASSLGTKGETQYF. CDR3 in DNA: TGCGCCAGCAGCTTGGGCACTAAGGGCGAGACCCAGTACTTC.

The chain is built from TRBV4-1 and TRBJ1-6; a weak D match, TRBD1 (6 bases). Per germline, CDR1 MGHRA and CDR2 YSYEKL. This CDR3 comprises 16 residues. The V and J ends lost 1 base and 8 bases respectively, with 15 bases between them. The CDR3 DNA is TGCGCCAGCAGCCAAGTTGTCCAGGGGATAGATTCACCCCTCCACTTT. It yields the protein CASSQVVQGIDSPLHF.

The V and J genes are TRBV9 and TRBJ2-7; TRBD1 is a possible D gene (6 bases). The V end lost 4 bases, the J end lost 5 bases, and 19 bases lay between the germline ends. This CDR3 is built from 15 residues. Germline V gene data show CDR1 as SGDLS and CDR2 as YYNGEE. CDR3: CASSLKGDTYDEQYF. The CDR3 region has the DNA TGTGCCAGCAGCCTTAAGGGGGACACCTACGACGAGCAGTACTTC.

V gene TRBV16 combines with J gene TRBJ2-7; 10 nucleotides align to TRBD1. Germline V gene lookup returns CDR1 KGHSY and CDR2 FQNENV. The CDR3 is 17 amino acids. The J segment lost 2 bases and the V segment lost 0 bases, leaving 7 bases of the junction unmatched. The CDR3 spells CASSQSGDRGRTYEQYF. CDR3 DNA: TGTGCCAGCAGCCAATCGGGGGACAGGGGAAGGACCTACGAGCAGTACTTC.

The rearrangement joins TRBV19 to TRBJ1-1; 7 positions agree with TRBD1. Germline V gene lookup returns CDR1 LNHDA and CDR2 SQIVND (reference sequence). CDR3 size: 15 residues. Trimming took 3 bases from V and 1 from J; bases not matched to a gene: 5. The CDR3 protein is CASSIRQGANTEAFF. CDR3 nucleotide sequence: TGTGCCAGTAGTATTCGACAGGGAGCGAACACTGAAGCTTTCTTT.

The chain has TRBV6-1 and TRBJ1-4; no definite D call. Germline V gene data show CDR1 as MNHNS and CDR2 as SASEGT. Trimming took off 7 bases at V and 8 bases at J, with 8 bases between the two ends. The CDR3 is 11 amino acids. The CDR3 DNA is TGTGCCAGCATCAGACGGGAAAAACTGTTTTTT. Amino acid sequence: CASIRREKLFF.

This chain links TRBV11-2 with TRBJ1-6; D gene ambiguous. The CDR3 has 13 residues. Between the trimmed V and J ends, which lost 5 bases and 7 bases, there was a span of 9 bases. Germline values: CDR1 SGHAT, CDR2 FQNNGV. CDR3 in DNA: TGTGCCAGCAGCCGCCTACAGAATTCACCCCTCCACTTT. It yields the protein CASSRLQNSPLHF. Using reference TRBV11-2 and TRBJ1-6 for the parts outside the CDR3, the full variable domain is EAGVAQSPRYKIIEKRQSVAFWCNPISGHATLYWYQQILGQGPKLLIQFQNNGVVDDSQLPKDRFSAERLKGVDSTLKIQPAKLEDSAVYLCASSRLQNSPLHFGNGTRLTVT.

About this clone: A read error may be the cause here, since a much bigger clone is one base away. This chain uses TRBV2 with TRBJ1-1, with TRBD1 identical over 9 bases. Germline V gene sequence: CDR1 SNHLY, CDR2 FYNNEI. V lost 6 bases and J lost 1; bases outside the gene matches: 3. The CDR3 is 14 residues long. The CDR3 reads CASSGDRANTEAFF. The CDR3 bases are TGTGCCAGCAGCGGGGACAGGGCGAACACTGAAGCTTTCTTT. The full variable domain, rest sourced from reference TRBV2 and TRBJ1-1, is EPEVTQTPSHQVTQMGQEVILRCVPISNHLYFYWYRQILGQKVEFLVSFYNNEISEKSEIFDDQFSVERPDGSNFTLKIRSTKLEDSAMYFCASSGDRANTEAFFGQGTRLTVV.

This clone was recorded a few times. CDR3 bases: TGTGCCAGCAGTTTGGGGACAGGCATATATTTT. Amino acids: CASSLGTGIYF. This chain uses TRBV28 with TRBJ1-3, with 8 positions matching TRBD1. After removal of 3 bases from V and 12 bases from J, the junction contained 1 base not matched to a gene. The CDR3 covers 11 residues. The germline V gene encodes CDR1 MDHEN and CDR2 SYDVKM.

V usage is TRBV30 and J usage is TRBJ1-2; D is uncertain. The CDR3 sequence is 10 residues long. V lost 7 bases and J 6 bases, leaving 9 bases between the germline ends. Germline lookup yields CDR1 GTSNPN and CDR2 SVGIG (reference sequence). The CDR3, as DNA: TGTGCCTCAGACGGTAATGGCTACACCTTC. It specifies CASDGNGYTF.

The V call is TRBV6-5, the J call TRBJ1-5; no clear D. The germline CDR1 and CDR2 sequences are MNHEY and SVGAGI. Trimming removed 2 bases from V and 4 bases from J, with 6 bases in between. CDR3 length equals 13 residues. The CDR3 DNA reads as TGTGCCAGCAGTTACAGGGAGAATCAGCCCCAGCATTTT. Its protein is CASSYRENQPQHF.

The CDR3 region is CASSLGLAEGYNEQFF. DNA of the CDR3: TGCGCCAGCAGCTTGGGGCTAGCGGAGGGCTACAATGAGCAGTTCTTC. This chain connects TRBV5-1 to TRBJ2-1, with 7 bases aligning to TRBD2. CDR3 size: 16 residues. Looked up from germline, CDR1 is SGHRS and CDR2 is YFSETQ. Unmatched junction bases numbered 6, after V lost 0 bases and J lost 3 bases.

This chain connects TRBV6-1 to TRBJ2-7, with 7 bases aligning to TRBD1. This CDR3 region has 15 residues. The germline V gene encodes CDR1 MNHNS and CDR2 SASEGT. The V and J ends lost 2 bases and 2 bases, in that order; junction bases with no gene match: 6. DNA for the CDR3: TGTGCCAGCAGTGAATCAGTAACAGGGGCCTACGAGCAGTACTTC. Protein product: CASSESVTGAYEQYF.

The V gene is TRBV6-5, the J gene TRBJ2-5; D is possibly TRBD1 (5 bases). Germline CDR1 and CDR2: MNHEY and SVGAGI. Trimming shortened V by 1 base and J by 2 bases, and 8 bases separated the two germline ends. The CDR3 contains 14 residues. CDR3 residues: CASSYFQGQETQYF. CDR3 DNA: TGTGCCAGCAGTTACTTTCAGGGTCAAGAGACCCAGTACTTC.

This rearrangement joins TRBV9 to TRBJ1-6, with a weak D call TRBD1 (5 bases). This CDR3 is 14 amino acids long. The germline V gene has CDR1 SGDLS and CDR2 YYNGEE. Trimming removed 0 bases at V and 8 bases at J, with 9 bases between. The DNA of the CDR3 is TGTGCCAGCAGCGTAGATGGGGCGGATTCACCCCTCCACTTT. The encoded protein is CASSVDGADSPLHF. The full variable domain, completed using reference TRBV9 and TRBJ1-6, is DSGVTQTPKHLITATGQRVTLRCSPRSGDLSVYWYQQSLDQGLQFLIQYYNGEERAKGNILERFSAQQFPDLHSELNLSSLELGDSALYFCASSVDGADSPLHFGNGTRLTVT.

The chain uses TRBV6-6 and TRBJ1-3, with a tentative D call TRBD1 (5 bases). CDR1 is MNHNY, CDR2 SVGAGI, per germline (reference sequence). V was clipped by 2 bases and J by 0 bases, with 5 bases between them. CDR3 size: 14 residues. The CDR3 bases are TGTGCCAGCAGTTACAGGGGCTCTGGAAACACCATATATTTT. This gives the protein CASSYRGSGNTIYF.

The gene calls are TRBV30 and TRBJ1-2, with a possible D match to TRBD1 (6 bases). This CDR3 contains 14 residues. CDR1 and CDR2 (germline): GTSNPN, SVGIG (reference sequence). Trimming removed 2 bases at V and 3 bases at J, with 13 bases between. The CDR3 protein is CAWSRDRSYYGYTF. CDR3 nucleotide sequence: TGTGCCTGGAGTCGAGACAGGAGCTACTATGGCTACACCTTC.

The V and J genes are TRBV6-6 and TRBJ1-1, with a tentative D call TRBD1 (6 bases). Germline assignment: CDR1 MNHNY and CDR2 SVGAGI (reference sequence). The CDR3 is 13 amino acids. Trimming cost V 6 bases and J 4 bases, with 12 bases left between them. Here the CDR3 DNA reads TGTGCCAGCAGCAACAGGGAACGCACTGAAGCTTTCTTT. This sequence encodes CASSNRERTEAFF.

The V gene is TRBV11-2, the J gene TRBJ1-2; D perhaps matches TRBD1 (5 bases). This CDR3 comprises 16 residues. Per germline, CDR1 SGHAT and CDR2 FQNNGV. V lost 2 bases, J lost 4 bases, and 17 bases lay in between. The CDR3 protein is CASSLTRDVLVYGYTF. The CDR3, as DNA: TGTGCCAGCAGCTTAACCCGGGACGTTTTGGTCTATGGCTACACCTTC. Complete variable domain (other parts from reference TRBV11-2 and TRBJ1-2): EAGVAQSPRYKIIEKRQSVAFWCNPISGHATLYWYQQILGQGPKLLIQFQNNGVVDDSQLPKDRFSAERLKGVDSTLKIQPAKLEDSAVYLCASSLTRDVLVYGYTFGSGTRLTVV.

V gene TRBV7-2 combines with J gene TRBJ2-5, with TRBD2 identical over 8 bases. The CDR3 contains 16 residues. Per the germline V gene, CDR1 is SGHTA and CDR2 is FQGNSA. Trimming removed 3 bases from V and 2 bases from J; junction bases left unmatched: 8. CDR3 in DNA: TGTGCCAGCAGCTTGGGGGCTAGCGGGCCACAAGAGACCCAGTACTTC. The encoded protein is CASSLGASGPQETQYF.

The chain links TRBV4-1 to TRBJ2-5; 12 bases fit TRBD2. This CDR3 spans 18 amino acids. CDR1 is MGHRA, CDR2 YSYEKL, per germline. The junction had 13 bases not matched to a gene; V was cut back by 4 bases and J by 4 bases. This chain's CDR3 is CASSRTIRTSGDGETQYF. The CDR3 nucleotides read TGCGCCAGCAGCCGGACTATCAGGACTAGCGGGGATGGAGAGACCCAGTACTTC.